A single sample is the source of the 4 T cell receptor beta chains below, sequenced in a study of HIV-infected patients and healthy controls. No cell fractionation was done, so the repertoire covers all unsorted peripheral blood T cells. 450 to 600 ng RNA was reverse transcribed with alpha and beta constant-region primers. Using multiplexing indices, alpha and beta chain libraries were generated apart by chain-specific third strand synthesis. TCRdb re-called the 5' RACE reads through MiXCR, storing one row per CDR3 protein. Of around 7,100 distinct CDR3 sequences in the sample, roughly 10% are singletons; the top ten hold about a sixth. The sample here was blood, taken before antiretroviral therapy. Source of these receptors: an adult with HIV infection.

At least ten counts were recorded for this clonotype. In nucleotides, the CDR3 is TGTGCCAGCAGCCAAGTGTGGGGGGGCCGGGAGACCCAGTACTTC. Its translation is CASSQVWGGRETQYF. The chain combines TRBV4-2 with TRBJ2-5; D is perhaps TRBD2 (7 bases). The length of the CDR3 is 15 residues. Germline values: CDR1 LGHNA, CDR2 YNFKEQ. The V gene lost 1 base and the J gene lost 5 bases, with 14 bases spanning the gap.

This clonotype is medium-sized in the sample. V is TRBV11-2 and J is TRBJ2-5, with 15 bases lining up with TRBD2. The CDR3 covers 18 residues. The germline CDR1 and CDR2 sequences are SGHAT and FQNNGV. V was clipped by 4 bases and J by 4 bases; unmatched bases: 10. CDR3 coding DNA: TGTGCCAGCAGCTCCGTCGGATGGACTAGCGGGGGGGCAGAGACCCAGTACTTC. This translates into CASSSVGWTSGGAETQYF.

The chain recombines TRBV7-2 with TRBJ2-5, with D hard to call. The CDR3 is 12 residues long. CDR1 SGHTA and CDR2 FQGNSA come from the germline V gene. Trimming removed 2 bases at V and 9 bases at J, with 10 bases between. The CDR3 DNA sequence: TGTGCCAGCAGCTTACAAGAGATGGCCCAGTACTTC. It encodes CASSLQEMAQYF. Filled out from reference TRBV7-2 and TRBJ2-5, the complete variable domain reads GAGVSQSPSNKVTEKGKDVELRCDPISGHTALYWYRQSLGQGLEFLIYFQGNSAPDKSGLPSDRFSAERTGGSVSTLTIQRTQQEDSAVYLCASSLQEMAQYFGPGTRLLVL.

This clonotype occurred a few times. V gene TRBV7-2 combines with J gene TRBJ2-6; D call uncertain. This CDR3 spans 14 amino acids. Germline assignment: CDR1 SGHTA and CDR2 FQGNSA. Trimming took 6 bases from V and 0 from J, leaving 6 bases between them. CDR3 coding DNA: TGTGCCAGCAGTAGACGCTCTGGGGCCAACGTCCTGACTTTC. The encoded protein is CASSRRSGANVLTF.